This T cell receptor (beta chain) emerged from a study of T cell repertoires and HLA-DP antigens. Study-level background: Two male donors and one female donor spanned ages 18-to-29 through 60-to-69. DNA input averaged about 220 ng in sorted CD137+CD4+ and around 1,200 ng in pre-culture CD4+.

Primers targeted 54 TRBV and 13 TRBJ segments. Libraries were prepared by immunoSEQ multiplex PCR; TCRdb keeps only in-frame clonotypes and omits some of them. The profile shows around 100,000 clones, nearly 95% of them singletons. The CDR3 is 15 amino acids. Germline CDR1 reads SGHAT; CDR2 reads FQNNGV. The trim removed 5 bases at V and 6 bases at J, leaving 8 bases unmatched. This clone is a singleton in its sample. The target antigen is unknown. V gene TRBV11-2 combines with J gene TRBJ2-2, with TRBD1 matching 8 bases. Input material: CD4+ T cells from PBMCs. This clonotype was obtained from a woman under 30 in good health and CMV-seronegative. This CDR3 reads CASSPGQAHPGELFF. CDR3 bases: TGTGCCAGCAGCCCGGGACAGGCCCATCCCGGGGAGCTGTTTTTT.